This T cell receptor beta chain was sequenced in a study of blood T cell repertoires in COVID-19. About the research overall: The United States, Italy and Spain provided the acute and convalescent COVID-19 samples. PBMCs, B-cell-depleted T cells, or T cells provided the cDNA or gDNA that made up the material.

In the original workflow: The assay estimated nucleated cells by amplifying reference gene primers. Some clones are missing from TCRdb's copy, which holds only in-frame ones; the method was immunoSEQ multiplex PCR. For V, J and clone size, that table is used; D and trimming come from the DNA. Altogether 50,000 to 60,000 clones are present, roughly four fifths being singletons, with the ten largest covering around 5.9%. V lost 3 bases, J lost 6 bases, and 9 bases stayed unmatched. The CDR3 is 15 residues long. Germline V gene lookup returns CDR1 LGHDT and CDR2 YNNKEL (reference sequence). The sample taken for sequencing was peripheral blood. This clonotype originated in a human donor in a cohort sampled during active or convalescent COVID-19. This chain joins TRBV3-1 (or the pseudogene TRBV3-2) and TRBJ1-2; the match to TRBD1 covers 8 bases. The CDR3 is CASSHRPGQVNGYTF. CDR3 nucleotides: TGTGCCAGCAGCCACAGACCGGGACAGGTAAATGGCTACACCTTC.